A selection of T cell receptor beta chains follows, all from one sample in a study of OX40 agonist ivuxolimab in advanced cancers. Produced via immunoSEQ multiplex PCR; TCRdb's table is partial and in-frame only. The table records about 18,000 clones, roughly 91% of them present only once. Specimen: CD4+ or CD8+ T cells sorted from blood, collected in a trial of the OX40 agonist ivuxolimab. The receptors come from an adult with an advanced solid tumor such as melanoma, head and neck, liver or kidney cancer. Each CDR3 is given with its conserved first and last residue. The D gene is left open where the match is weak. A clone size is listed for some rows: how often the clone was seen (once, few, many), or a class if it is expanded.

V gene,D gene,clone size,J gene,CDR3 DNA,CDR3 protein
TRBV4-1,TRBD1,.,TRBJ1-5,TGCGCCAGCAGCCAACGACAGGGGAACAATCAGCCCCAGCATTTT,CASSQRQGNNQPQHF
TRBV6-1,TRBD2,.,TRBJ2-3,TGTGCCAGCAGTGAAGTGTCAGGGCAAGCGGGGGCAGATACGCAGTATTTT,CASSEVSGQAGADTQYF
TRBV6-5,.,once,TRBJ2-1,TGTGCCAGCAGTTACTCGGACGGAAATGAGCAGTTCTTC,CASSYSDGNEQFF
TRBV7-2,.,medium-sized,TRBJ1-2,TGTGCCAGCAGCTACGAGACAACATTTCTCTATGGCTACACCTTC,CASSYETTFLYGYTF
TRBV4-1,.,.,TRBJ2-2,TGCGCCAGCAGCCAAGATGGCAGGGTGGGCACCGGGGAGCTGTTTTTT,CASSQDGRVGTGELFF
TRBV7-9,.,.,TRBJ2-3,TGTGCCAGCAGCTTAGTCCCGACCACAGATACGCAGTATTTT,CASSLVPTTDTQYF
TRBV19,.,.,TRBJ1-5,TGTGCCAGTAGTCCAAGGGTAAGGGGTGATCAGCCCCAGCATTTT,CASSPRVRGDQPQHF
TRBV9,.,.,TRBJ2-3,TGTGCCAGCAGCGTAGTTGGGGACGCCACAGATACGCAGTATTTT,CASSVVGDATDTQYF
TRBV7-6,.,.,TRBJ2-7,TGTGCCAGCAGCTTAACTGGGGGGAGTCGCACATACGAGCAGTACTTC,CASSLTGGSRTYEQYF
TRBV6-5,TRBD1,.,TRBJ1-1,TGTGCCAGCAGTTACGGGGACAGCAACACTGAAGCTTTCTTT,CASSYGDSNTEAFF
TRBV19,.,once,TRBJ2-7,TGTGCCAGTAGTTCCCATCTCTGGACCGAGTCCTACGAGCAGTACTTC,CASSSHLWTESYEQYF
TRBV5-6,.,.,TRBJ1-1,TGTGCCAGCAGCCGCGGAAGATGGGCTTTCTTT,CASSRGRWAFF
TRBV11-3,TRBD1,once,TRBJ2-5,TGTGCCAGCAGCCCCTGGGACAGGGGCCAAGAGACCCAGTACTTC,CASSPWDRGQETQYF
TRBV11-2,.,once,TRBJ2-4,TGTGCCAGCAGCTTGGCCTCCTTAGCCAAAAACATTCAGTACTTC,CASSLASLAKNIQYF
TRBV30,TRBD2,.,TRBJ2-3,TGTGCCTGGGGGGGACTAGCGGGGACCCGAGATACGCAGTATTTT,CAWGGLAGTRDTQYF
TRBV19,.,.,TRBJ1-2,TGTGCCAGTAGTATTTCGGGGGCCCATAGGGCCTACACCTTC,CASSISGAHRAYTF
TRBV7-9,TRBD2,.,TRBJ2-1,TGTGCCATTTTCCCACCGGAGCGGGGGGGGAATGAGCAGTTCTTC,CAIFPPERGGNEQFF
TRBV5-1,.,once,TRBJ1-4,TGCGCCAGCAGCTGGGGGGATCGGCCCGGGGAAAAACTGTTTTTT,CASSWGDRPGEKLFF
TRBV6-5,.,.,TRBJ1-1,TGTGCCAGCAGTACCCCGAGACAGGCCAACACTGAAGCTTTCTTT,CASSTPRQANTEAFF
TRBV7-3,.,once,TRBJ2-7,TGTGCCAGCAGACTCGACGGATCGCCCTACGAGCAGTACTTC,CASRLDGSPYEQYF
TRBV2,.,.,TRBJ1-1,TGTGCCAGCAGTGAAGTGATAGGCCTCACTGAAGCTTTCTTT,CASSEVIGLTEAFF
TRBV13,.,.,TRBJ1-3,TGTGCCAGCAGCACGAACAGGGCTGGAAACACCATATATTTT,CASSTNRAGNTIYF
TRBV21-1,.,once,TRBJ2-6,TGTGCCAGCAGCAAAGGGGCCAGAAAGGACTCTGGGGCCAACGTCCTGACTTTC,CASSKGARKDSGANVLTF
TRBV4-3,.,few,TRBJ1-4,TGCGCCAGCAGCCAAGGAGGTAGGGGAGGTGAAAAACTGTTTTTT,CASSQGGRGGEKLFF
TRBV7-2,TRBD2,.,TRBJ2-3,TGTGCCAGCAGCTTAGGATGGGGGGGAGGAGATACGCAGTATTTT,CASSLGWGGGDTQYF
TRBV9,.,.,TRBJ1-2,TGTGCCAGCAGGGCGACGGGGAACGGAATGGCCTTC,CASRATGNGMAF
TRBV19,TRBD2,.,TRBJ2-7,TGTGCCAGTAGTCTCCGACTAGCGGGAGTTTCCGAGCAGTACTTC,CASSLRLAGVSEQYF
TRBV6-5,.,.,TRBJ2-7,TGTGCCAGCAGTTACTCAGCAGGGGCCCCCTACGAGCAGTACTTC,CASSYSAGAPYEQYF
TRBV29-1,TRBD2,once,TRBJ2-1,TGCAGCGTTGAAGAGGGACTAGGTGAGCAGTTCTTC,CSVEEGLGEQFF
TRBV6-1,TRBD1,.,TRBJ1-1,TGTGCCAGCAGTGAGCTGGGGACAGCCTCTGAAGCTTTCTTT,CASSELGTASEAFF
TRBV11-3,.,.,TRBJ2-1,TGTGCCAGCAGCTTAGACCTACAAGGGATTGAGCAGTTCTTC,CASSLDLQGIEQFF
TRBV6-5,TRBD2,.,TRBJ2-1,TGTGCCAGCAGTTTCGGGACTAGCGGAGGTAATGAGCAGTTCTTC,CASSFGTSGGNEQFF
TRBV5-5,TRBD1,.,TRBJ1-2,TGTGCCAGCAGCTTGTATTCCGGGACAGGGACCTATGGCTACACCTTC,CASSLYSGTGTYGYTF
TRBV5-6,.,.,TRBJ2-4,TGTGCCAGCAGCTTGGGGACAGTAAGAGCCAAAAACATTCAGTACTTC,CASSLGTVRAKNIQYF
TRBV5-4,TRBD1,.,TRBJ2-5,TGTGCCAGCAGCGGGACAGAAGAGACCCAGTACTTC,CASSGTEETQYF
TRBV28,.,.,TRBJ1-1,TGTGCCAGCAGTTACGGACAGACGAACACTGAAGCTTTCTTT,CASSYGQTNTEAFF
TRBV4-3,TRBD2,.,TRBJ2-1,TGCGCCAGCAGCCAAGATCAAAGCGGGGGGGCTTTTTGGGATGAGCAGTTCTTC,CASSQDQSGGAFWDEQFF
TRBV5-5,TRBD2,once,TRBJ2-1,TGTGCCAGCAGCCCCCTAGCGGGGAGCTCCTACAATGAGCAGTTCTTC,CASSPLAGSSYNEQFF
TRBV29-1,.,.,TRBJ2-1,TGCAGCGGCACAGCCGGGACCGGGGGCAATGAGCAGTTCTTC,CSGTAGTGGNEQFF
TRBV30,TRBD2,.,TRBJ2-5,TGTGCCTGGAGTACCCGGACTAGCGGGTCACAAGAGACCCAGTACTTC,CAWSTRTSGSQETQYF
TRBV7-9,.,.,TRBJ2-7,TGTGCCAGCGAAACAGGGATTAGCTCCTACGAGCAGTACTTC,CASETGISSYEQYF
TRBV7-9,.,.,TRBJ2-3,TGTGCCAGCAGCCCAACGGTAGATACGCAGTATTTT,CASSPTVDTQYF
TRBV6-5,.,.,TRBJ2-2,TGTGCCAGCAGCTTGGGGGCCGGGGAGCTGTTTTTT,CASSLGAGELFF
TRBV4-1,TRBD2,few,TRBJ2-1,TGCGCCAGCAGCCAAGGGTCGCTAGCGGCCTTATTGGCTGAGCAGTTCTTC,CASSQGSLAALLAEQFF
TRBV7-9,.,.,TRBJ1-2,TGTGCCAGCAGCCTCCACTACTATGGCTACACCTTC,CASSLHYYGYTF
TRBV9,.,.,TRBJ2-3,TGTGCCAGCAGCTCACACGGGGGCGTGGGCACAGATACGCAGTATTTT,CASSSHGGVGTDTQYF
TRBV4-3,.,.,TRBJ1-6,TGCGCCAGCAGCCAAGATAGGGGTTCACCCCTCCACTTT,CASSQDRGSPLHF
TRBV4-1,TRBD1,.,TRBJ2-3,TGCGCCAGCAGCCAAGAGGGACAGGGGACAGATACGCAGTATTTT,CASSQEGQGTDTQYF
TRBV9,.,.,TRBJ2-3,TGTGCCAGCAGCGTAGGCGGCCGCCGCACAGATACGCAGTATTTT,CASSVGGRRTDTQYF
TRBV5-1,.,.,TRBJ1-3,TGCGCCAGCAGCGAGACAGGTTCCGCTGGAAACACCATATATTTT,CASSETGSAGNTIYF
TRBV6-1,TRBD1,.,TRBJ1-5,TGTGCCAGCAGTAAGGGACAGGGGTGGAAGCCCCAGCATTTT,CASSKGQGWKPQHF
TRBV9,.,.,TRBJ2-1,TGTGCCAGCAGCCCGAGTTGGGACTCTCCTTGTAATGAGCAGTTCTTC,CASSPSWDSPCNEQFF
TRBV4-3,.,.,TRBJ1-5,TGCGCCAGCAGCCAAGATTGGCCCGGAAATCAGCCCCAGCATTTT,CASSQDWPGNQPQHF
TRBV6-6,.,.,TRBJ2-3,TGTGCCAGCATCCCCTCCCATACGCAGTATTTT,CASIPSHTQYF
TRBV6-5,TRBD2,.,TRBJ2-7,TGTGCCAGCAGCCCTAGCGGAGGCTACGAGCAGTACTTC,CASSPSGGYEQYF
TRBV7-9,.,.,TRBJ2-4,TGTGCCAGCAGCCCCCCCCTAGCCAAAAACATTCAGTACTTC,CASSPPLAKNIQYF
TRBV29-1,TRBD2,.,TRBJ2-5,TGCAGCGCCTCCGAGAGACTAGCGGGGCAAGAGACCCAGTACTTC,CSASERLAGQETQYF
TRBV4-3,.,.,TRBJ2-7,TGCGCCAGCAGCCAATCGCCCACAGGCGAGCAGTACTTC,CASSQSPTGEQYF
TRBV19,.,once,TRBJ2-7,TGTGCCAGTAGTTTTTCACTAGGCGCGTACGAGCAGTACTTC,CASSFSLGAYEQYF
TRBV11-2,TRBD1,.,TRBJ2-7,TGTGCCAGCAGCTCAGGACAGGGTATCTCCTACGAGCAGTACTTC,CASSSGQGISYEQYF